The 17 T cell receptor beta chains listed next were all sequenced from one sample in a study of T cells in Graves' hyperthyroidism and ophthalmopathy. TCR beta CDR3 regions were amplified from RNA transcripts. TCR CDR3 regions were first amplified by RT-PCR with HTBI primers. A single record per CDR3 protein comes from TCRdb applying MiXCR to the multiplex PCR reads. The sample records some 600,000 distinct CDR3 sequences, 46% being singletons. Sequenced input: peripheral blood or thyroid tissue (not recorded which). Receptors were obtained from a woman aged 18-30 years with Graves' hyperthyroidism.

This chain links TRBV6-5 with TRBJ1-5; weak D call: TRBD1 (5 bases). The length of the CDR3 is 15 residues. Trimming removed 5 bases at V and 1 base at J, with 12 bases between. Per germline, CDR1 MNHEY and CDR2 SVGAGI. CDR3 amino acids: CASSNPGGSNQPQHF. The CDR3 region has the DNA TGTGCCAGCAGTAACCCGGGGGGGAGCAATCAGCCCCAGCATTTT.

The rearrangement joins TRBV19 to TRBJ1-4; TRBD1 might be the D (5 bases). Germline assignment: CDR1 LNHDA and CDR2 SQIVND (reference sequence). V lost 7 bases and J lost 0, with 9 bases in between. The CDR3 covers 14 residues. CDR3 protein: CASTRDPTNEKLFF. As DNA, the CDR3 is TGTGCCAGTACCAGGGACCCAACTAATGAAAAACTGTTTTTT.

Concerning this clonotype: One end of the junction is discordant with germline, which a read error may explain. The V call is TRBV11-2, the J call TRBJ1-4, with TRBD1 matching over 8 bases. The CDR3 has 14 residues. Germline V CDR1 and CDR2: SGHAT, FQNNGV. CDR3 loop: CASSRTGLMEKLFF. Written as DNA, the CDR3 is TGCGCCAGCAGCCGGACAGGGTTGATGGAAAAACTGTTTTTT.

This clonotype was counted between two and nine times. This rearrangement joins TRBV20-1 to TRBJ1-5; no firm D call. Trimming stripped 7 bases from V and 3 bases from J, with 13 bases between. The CDR3 runs to 13 residues. Germline values: CDR1 DFQATT, CDR2 SNEGSKA (reference sequence). CDR3 coding DNA: TGCAGTGGACACAGCAGCCCCAATCAGCCCCAGCATTTT. Protein sequence: CSGHSSPNQPQHF.

This chain joins TRBV2 and TRBJ1-6; 8 nucleotides align to TRBD1. Germline V gene sequence: CDR1 SNHLY, CDR2 FYNNEI. The ends lost 7 bases at V and 5 bases at J; junction bases unmatched: 4. CDR3 length equals 14 residues. CDR3: CASTKTGDNSPLHF. CDR3 DNA: TGTGCCAGCACCAAGACAGGGGATAATTCACCCCTCCACTTT.

This clonotype has a handful of counts. The rearrangement links TRBV7-8 to TRBJ2-5, with TRBD1 matching 7 bases. Germline trimming cut 5 bases from V and 3 bases from J; bases unmatched to any gene: 9. From germline, CDR1 is SGHVS and CDR2 FQNEAQ. The CDR3 length is 15 residues. As DNA, the CDR3 is TGTGCCAGCAGCCAAGGTCGACAGGGAGAAGAGACCCAGTACTTC. It yields the protein CASSQGRQGEETQYF.

This clonotype was seen a single time. The rearrangement joins TRBV7-9 to TRBJ2-7; D is possibly TRBD1 (6 bases). This CDR3 has 15 residues. Looked up from germline, CDR1 is SEHNR and CDR2 is FQNEAQ (reference sequence). Trimming stripped 6 bases from V and 3 bases from J, with 18 bases between. CDR3 DNA sequence: TGTGCCAGCAGTACCGGACAGACTGGGTACTACGAGCAGTACTTC. Residues: CASSTGQTGYYEQYF.

V and J are TRBV30 and TRBJ1-4; 7 bases match TRBD1. The CDR3 runs 12 residues. J lost 10 bases, V lost 2 bases, and 4 bases had no gene match. The germline CDR1 and CDR2 sequences are GTSNPN and SVGIG (reference sequence). The CDR3 DNA follows: TGTGCCTGGAGTACAGGGGCAGGAAAACTGTTTTTT. As protein: CAWSTGAGKLFF.

This clonotype showed up just a few times. This chain uses TRBV7-2 with TRBJ2-5; TRBD2 matches at 14 bases. The CDR3 runs 17 residues. Germline lookup yields CDR1 SGHTA and CDR2 FQGNSA. Germline trimming cut 4 bases from V and 1 base from J; bases unmatched to any gene: 5. CDR3 sequence (DNA): TGTGCCAGCAGCTCGGGACTAGCGGGAGAAAGCCAAGAGACCCAGTACTTC. Translating gives CASSSGLAGESQETQYF.

The genes are TRBV7-9 and TRBJ1-2; 11 nucleotides match TRBD1. V gave up 0 bases and J gave up 7 bases; unmatched junction bases: 4. CDR1 and CDR2 (germline): SEHNR, FQNEAQ (reference sequence). The CDR3 has 15 amino acids. CDR3 nucleotides: TGTGCCAGCAGCTTAGCTCGGACAGGGGGCGGTGGCTACACCTTC. This gives the protein CASSLARTGGGGYTF.

On this clonotype: This clone may be a read error of a much larger clone one base away. The rearrangement uses TRBV19 and TRBJ1-5; D is undetermined. Germline assignment: CDR1 LNHDA and CDR2 SQIVND (reference sequence). This CDR3 region has 14 residues. The ends were cut back, 3 bases at V and 3 bases at J, with 9 bases in the middle. In DNA, the CDR3 is TGTGCCAGTAGTATGGGCAATTACAATCAGCCCCAGCATTTT. This encodes CASSMGNYNQPQHF.

A remark on this clonotype: Relative to the germline gene, one junction end is altered; a read error may explain this. DNA of the CDR3: TGTGCCAGTAGTCCTCGACAGGGAGGCACTGAAGCTCTCTTT. Encoded protein: CASSPRQGGTEALF. This sequence joins TRBV19 and TRBJ1-1; 7 bases are shared with TRBD1. This CDR3 has 14 amino acids. Germline V gene sequence: CDR1 LNHDA, CDR2 SQIVND (reference sequence).

This clonotype was seen many times. The DNA of the CDR3 is TGTGCCATCACGCCAGGGGGCTACGAGCAGTACTTC. It encodes CAITPGGYEQYF. The chain recombines TRBV10-3 with TRBJ2-7; TRBD1 matches 7 bases. Germline-derived CDR1 and CDR2 are ENHRY and SYGVKD. The CDR3 is 12 residues long. Trimming at V came to 7 bases and at J to 3 bases, leaving 3 bases not matched to a gene.

Of note for this clonotype: Germline and junction disagree at one end, which may indicate a read error. This chain joins TRBV10-3 and TRBJ1-5; 7 bases line up with TRBD1. This CDR3 contains 14 residues. Germline V CDR1 and CDR2: ENHRY, SYGVKD. The CDR3: CASSWDSINQPQHF. CDR3 nucleotides: TGTGCCAGCAGTTGGGACAGCATCAATCAGCCCCAGCATTTT.

This clonotype was counted a few times. The rearrangement joins TRBV25-1 to TRBJ2-5; TRBD2 might be the D (6 bases). V gave up 9 bases and J gave up 5 bases, with 19 bases separating them. The length of the CDR3 is 14 residues. From germline, CDR1 is MGHDK and CDR2 SYGVNS. CDR3 sequence reads: CASTRDSQRETQYF. CDR3 DNA sequence: TGTGCCAGTACCCGGGACTCACAGAGGGAGACCCAGTACTTC.

V gene TRBV15 combines with J gene TRBJ2-6; D unresolved. CDR3 size: 15 residues. The ends were cut back, 3 bases at V and 0 bases at J, with 6 bases in the middle. Germline lookup yields CDR1 LNHNV and CDR2 YYDKDF (reference sequence). The CDR3 DNA is TGTGCCACCAGCAGCTCCAGCTCTGGGGCCAACGTCCTGACTTTC. It encodes CATSSSSSGANVLTF. The entire variable domain, with the rest obtained from reference TRBV15 and TRBJ2-6, is as follows: DAMVIQNPRYQVTQFGKPVTLSCSQTLNHNVMYWYQQKSSQAPKLLFHYYDKDFNNEADTPDNFQSRRPNTSFCFLDIRSPGLGDTAMYLCATSSSSSGANVLTFGAGSRLTVL.

To note about this clonotype: The junction departs from the called germline gene at one end, perhaps through a read error. The chain employs TRBV7-3 and TRBJ2-2; unclear D gene. Germline loops: CDR1 SGHTA, CDR2 FQGTGA. There are 14 residues in the CDR3. The CDR3 DNA follows: TGCGCCAGCAGTGAGACGACAATCGCCGGGGAGCTGTTTTTT. Its protein is CASSETTIAGELFF.